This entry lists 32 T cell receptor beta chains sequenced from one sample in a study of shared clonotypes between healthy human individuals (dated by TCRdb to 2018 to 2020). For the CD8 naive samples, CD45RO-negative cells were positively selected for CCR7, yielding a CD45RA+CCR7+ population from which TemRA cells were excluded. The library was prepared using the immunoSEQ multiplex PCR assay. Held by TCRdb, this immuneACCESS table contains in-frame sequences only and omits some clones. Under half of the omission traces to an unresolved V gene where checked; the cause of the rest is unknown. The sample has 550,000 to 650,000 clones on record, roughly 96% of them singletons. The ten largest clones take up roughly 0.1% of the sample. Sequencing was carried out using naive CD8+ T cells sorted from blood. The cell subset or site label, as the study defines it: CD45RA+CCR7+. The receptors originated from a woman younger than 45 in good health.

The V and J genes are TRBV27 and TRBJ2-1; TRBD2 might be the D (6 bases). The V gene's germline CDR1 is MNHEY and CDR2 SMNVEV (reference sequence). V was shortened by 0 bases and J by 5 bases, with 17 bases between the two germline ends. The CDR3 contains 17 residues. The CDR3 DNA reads TGTGCCAGCAGTTTATCGACCGGGGGTCCTAGGAACAATGAGCAGTTCTTC. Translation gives CASSLSTGGPRNNEQFF.

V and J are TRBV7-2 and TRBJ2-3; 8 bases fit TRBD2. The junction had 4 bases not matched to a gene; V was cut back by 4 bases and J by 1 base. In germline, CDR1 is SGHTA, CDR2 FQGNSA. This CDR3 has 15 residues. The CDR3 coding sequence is TGTGCCAGCAGCTCAGTGACTAGCGGCACAGATACGCAGTATTTT. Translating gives CASSSVTSGTDTQYF. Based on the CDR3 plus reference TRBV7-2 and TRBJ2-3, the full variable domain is GAGVSQSPSNKVTEKGKDVELRCDPISGHTALYWYRQSLGQGLEFLIYFQGNSAPDKSGLPSDRFSAERTGGSVSTLTIQRTQQEDSAVYLCASSSVTSGTDTQYFGPGTRLTVL.

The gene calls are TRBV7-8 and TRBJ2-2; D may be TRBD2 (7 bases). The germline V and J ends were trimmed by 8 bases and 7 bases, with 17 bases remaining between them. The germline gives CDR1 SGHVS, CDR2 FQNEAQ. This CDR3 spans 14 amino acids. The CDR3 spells CASLEGGAIGELFF. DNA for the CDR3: TGTGCCAGCCTGGAAGGGGGGGCGATCGGGGAGCTGTTTTTT. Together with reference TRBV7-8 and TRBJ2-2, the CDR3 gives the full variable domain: GAGVSQSPRYKVAKRGQDVALRCDPISGHVSLFWYQQALGQGPEFLTYFQNEAQLDKSGLPSDRFFAERPEGSVSTLKIQRTQQEDSAVYLCASLEGGAIGELFFGEGSRLTVL.

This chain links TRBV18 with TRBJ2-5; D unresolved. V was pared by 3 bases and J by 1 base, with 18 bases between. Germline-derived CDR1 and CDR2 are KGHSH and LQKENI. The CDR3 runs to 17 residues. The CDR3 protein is CASSPLAGAKLQETQYF. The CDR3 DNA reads TGTGCCAGCTCACCCCTCGCTGGAGCGAAACTCCAAGAGACCCAGTACTTC.

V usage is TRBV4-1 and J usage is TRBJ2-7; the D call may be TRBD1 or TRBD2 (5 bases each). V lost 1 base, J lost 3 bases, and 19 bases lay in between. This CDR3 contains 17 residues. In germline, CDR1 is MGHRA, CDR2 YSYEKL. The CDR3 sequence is CASSQGPPGTQIYEQYF. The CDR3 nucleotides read TGCGCCAGCAGCCAAGGTCCTCCTGGGACGCAGATCTACGAGCAGTACTTC.

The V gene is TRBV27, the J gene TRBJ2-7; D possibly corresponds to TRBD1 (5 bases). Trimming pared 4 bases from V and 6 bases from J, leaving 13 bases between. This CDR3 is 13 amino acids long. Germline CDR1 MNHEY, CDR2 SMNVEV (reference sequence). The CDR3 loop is CASSSLPGPEQYF. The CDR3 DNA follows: TGTGCCAGCAGTTCCCTACCAGGGCCCGAGCAGTACTTC.

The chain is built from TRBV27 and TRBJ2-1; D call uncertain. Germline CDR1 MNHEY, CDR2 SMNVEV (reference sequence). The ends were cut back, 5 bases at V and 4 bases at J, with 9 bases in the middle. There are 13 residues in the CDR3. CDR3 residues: CASSPYAYNEQFF. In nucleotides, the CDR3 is TGTGCCAGCAGTCCCTACGCGTACAATGAGCAGTTCTTC.

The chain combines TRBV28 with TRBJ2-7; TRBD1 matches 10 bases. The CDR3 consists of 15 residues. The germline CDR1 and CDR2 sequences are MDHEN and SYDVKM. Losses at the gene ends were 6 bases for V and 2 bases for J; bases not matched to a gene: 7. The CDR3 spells CASRSDRGLTYEQYF. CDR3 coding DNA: TGTGCCAGCAGATCGGACAGGGGGTTGACCTACGAGCAGTACTTC.

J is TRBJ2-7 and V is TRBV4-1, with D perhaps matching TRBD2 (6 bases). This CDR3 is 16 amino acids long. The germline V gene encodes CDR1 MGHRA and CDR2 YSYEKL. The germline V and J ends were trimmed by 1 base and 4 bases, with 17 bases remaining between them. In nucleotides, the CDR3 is TGCGCCAGCAGCCAAGGGTCGGGCCGGAGGGGTTACGAGCAGTACTTC. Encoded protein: CASSQGSGRRGYEQYF.

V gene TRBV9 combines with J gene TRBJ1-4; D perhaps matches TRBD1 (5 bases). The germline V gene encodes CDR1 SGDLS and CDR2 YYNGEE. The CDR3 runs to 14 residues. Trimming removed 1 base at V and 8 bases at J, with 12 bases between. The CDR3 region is CASSVSWGTEKLFF. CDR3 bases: TGTGCCAGCAGCGTAAGTTGGGGGACCGAAAAACTGTTTTTT.

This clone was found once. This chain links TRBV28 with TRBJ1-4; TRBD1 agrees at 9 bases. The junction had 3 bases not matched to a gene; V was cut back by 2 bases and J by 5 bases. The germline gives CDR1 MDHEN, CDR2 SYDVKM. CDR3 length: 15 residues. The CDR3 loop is CASSLSGTGNEKLFF. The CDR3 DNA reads TGTGCCAGCAGTTTAAGTGGGACAGGGAATGAAAAACTGTTTTTT.

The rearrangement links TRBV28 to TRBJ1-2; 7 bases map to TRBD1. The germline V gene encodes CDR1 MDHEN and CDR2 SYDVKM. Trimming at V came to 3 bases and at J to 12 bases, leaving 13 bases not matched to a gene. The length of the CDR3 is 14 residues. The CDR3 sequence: CASSFGGQWDLDTF. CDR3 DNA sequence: TGTGCCAGCAGTTTTGGGGGACAGTGGGATCTCGACACCTTC.

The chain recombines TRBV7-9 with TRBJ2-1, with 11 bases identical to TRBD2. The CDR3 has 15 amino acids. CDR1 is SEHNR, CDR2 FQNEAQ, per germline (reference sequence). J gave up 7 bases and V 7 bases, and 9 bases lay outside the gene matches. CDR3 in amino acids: CASNSLAGAFNEQFF. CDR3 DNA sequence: TGTGCCAGCAACTCACTAGCGGGAGCCTTTAATGAGCAGTTCTTC.

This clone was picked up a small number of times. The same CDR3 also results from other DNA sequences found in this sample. The CDR3 bases are TGTGCCAGCACCTACGAGCAGTACTTC. Protein product: CASTYEQYF. The chain links TRBV27 to TRBJ2-7; D unresolved. The V and J ends lost 7 bases and 2 bases respectively, with 0 bases between them. The CDR3 spans 9 residues. CDR1 is MNHEY and CDR2 is SMNVEV in the germline V gene (reference sequence).

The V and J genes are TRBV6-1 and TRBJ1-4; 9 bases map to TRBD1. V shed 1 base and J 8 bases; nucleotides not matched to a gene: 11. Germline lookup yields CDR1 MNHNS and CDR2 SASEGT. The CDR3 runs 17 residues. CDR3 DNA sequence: TGTGCCAGCAGTGAAGGGGGGTGGACAGGGGTTATCGAAAAACTGTTTTTT. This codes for CASSEGGWTGVIEKLFF.

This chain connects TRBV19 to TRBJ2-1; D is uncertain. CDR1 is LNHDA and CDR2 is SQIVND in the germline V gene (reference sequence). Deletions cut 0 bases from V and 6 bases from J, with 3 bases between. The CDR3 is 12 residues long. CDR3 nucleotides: TGTGCCAGTAGTATAGATCTCAATGAGCAGTTCTTC. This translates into CASSIDLNEQFF.

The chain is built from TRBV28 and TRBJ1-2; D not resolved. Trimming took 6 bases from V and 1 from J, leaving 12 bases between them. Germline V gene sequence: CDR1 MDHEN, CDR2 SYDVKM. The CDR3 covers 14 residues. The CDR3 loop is CASRLIRNNYGYTF. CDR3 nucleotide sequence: TGTGCCAGCAGGCTGATAAGGAATAACTATGGCTACACCTTC.

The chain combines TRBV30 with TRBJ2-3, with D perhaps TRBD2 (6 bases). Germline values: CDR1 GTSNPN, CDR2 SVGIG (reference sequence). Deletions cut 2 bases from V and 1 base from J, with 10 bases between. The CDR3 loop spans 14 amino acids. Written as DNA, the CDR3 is TGTGCCTGGAGTTGGACGGGAGGCACAGATACGCAGTATTTT. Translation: CAWSWTGGTDTQYF.

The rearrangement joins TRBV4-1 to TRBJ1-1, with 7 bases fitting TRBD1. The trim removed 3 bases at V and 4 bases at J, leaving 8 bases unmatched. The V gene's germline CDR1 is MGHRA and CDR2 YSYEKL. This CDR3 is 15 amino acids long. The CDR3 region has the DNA TGCGCCAGCAGCCACGGACAGGCTTTATCCACTGAAGCTTTCTTT. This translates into CASSHGQALSTEAFF.

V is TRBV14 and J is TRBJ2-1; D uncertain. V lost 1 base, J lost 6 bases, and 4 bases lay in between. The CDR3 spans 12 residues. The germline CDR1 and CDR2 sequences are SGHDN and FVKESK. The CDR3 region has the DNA TGTGCCAGCAGCCAAGCAGGCAATGAGCAGTTCTTC. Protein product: CASSQAGNEQFF. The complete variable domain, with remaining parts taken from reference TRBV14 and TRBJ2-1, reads EAGVTQFPSHSVIEKGQTVTLRCDPISGHDNLYWYRRVMGKEIKFLLHFVKESKQDESGMPNNRFLAERTGGTYSTLKVQPAELEDSGVYFCASSQAGNEQFFGPGTRLTVL.

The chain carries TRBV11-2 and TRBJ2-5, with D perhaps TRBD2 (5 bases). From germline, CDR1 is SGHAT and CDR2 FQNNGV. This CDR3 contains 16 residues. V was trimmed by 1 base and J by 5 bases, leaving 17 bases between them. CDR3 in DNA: TGTGCCAGCAGCTTAGTTCCGGATATACGAGGGGAGACCCAGTACTTC. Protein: CASSLVPDIRGETQYF. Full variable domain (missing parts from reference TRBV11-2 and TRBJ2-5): EAGVAQSPRYKIIEKRQSVAFWCNPISGHATLYWYQQILGQGPKLLIQFQNNGVVDDSQLPKDRFSAERLKGVDSTLKIQPAKLEDSAVYLCASSLVPDIRGETQYFGPGTRLLVL.

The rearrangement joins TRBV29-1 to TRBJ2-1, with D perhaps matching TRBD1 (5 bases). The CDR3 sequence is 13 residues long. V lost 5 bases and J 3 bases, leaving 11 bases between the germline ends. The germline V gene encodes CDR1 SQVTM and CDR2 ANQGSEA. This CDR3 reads CSVRQIGYNEQFF. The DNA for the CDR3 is TGCAGCGTTCGACAGATCGGCTACAATGAGCAGTTCTTC.

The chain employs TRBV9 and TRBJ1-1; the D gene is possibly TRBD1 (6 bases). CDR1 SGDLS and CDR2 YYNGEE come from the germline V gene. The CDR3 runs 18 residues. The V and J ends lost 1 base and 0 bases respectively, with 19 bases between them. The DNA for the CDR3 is TGTGCCAGCAGCGTATCGCCGGGGGCACCCCGAATGAACACTGAAGCTTTCTTT. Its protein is CASSVSPGAPRMNTEAFF.

The CDR3: CATSGVPGLAGEQYF. CDR3 bases: TGTGCCACCAGCGGGGTACCGGGACTAGCAGGCGAGCAGTACTTC. The V and J genes are TRBV15 and TRBJ2-7; 9 positions agree with TRBD2. The CDR3 covers 15 residues. From germline, CDR1 is LNHNV and CDR2 YYDKDF (reference sequence). V lost 5 bases to trimming and J lost 6 bases; unmatched junction nucleotides: 11. The variable domain in full, completed from reference TRBV15 and TRBJ2-7, reads DAMVIQNPRYQVTQFGKPVTLSCSQTLNHNVMYWYQQKSSQAPKLLFHYYDKDFNNEADTPDNFQSRRPNTSFCFLDIRSPGLGDTAMYLCATSGVPGLAGEQYFGPGTRLTVT.

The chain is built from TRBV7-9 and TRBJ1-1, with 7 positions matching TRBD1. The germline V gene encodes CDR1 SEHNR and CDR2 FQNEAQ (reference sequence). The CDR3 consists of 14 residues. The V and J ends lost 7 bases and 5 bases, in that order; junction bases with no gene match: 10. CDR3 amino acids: CASNFLEGATEAFF. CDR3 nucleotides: TGTGCCAGCAACTTTCTAGAGGGGGCGACTGAAGCTTTCTTT.

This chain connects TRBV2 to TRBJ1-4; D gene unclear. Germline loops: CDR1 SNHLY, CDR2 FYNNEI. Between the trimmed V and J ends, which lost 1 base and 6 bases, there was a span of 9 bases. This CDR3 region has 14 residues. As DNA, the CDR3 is TGTGCCAGCAGTGAAGTCAGGTCCCATGAAAAACTGTTTTTT. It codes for CASSEVRSHEKLFF.

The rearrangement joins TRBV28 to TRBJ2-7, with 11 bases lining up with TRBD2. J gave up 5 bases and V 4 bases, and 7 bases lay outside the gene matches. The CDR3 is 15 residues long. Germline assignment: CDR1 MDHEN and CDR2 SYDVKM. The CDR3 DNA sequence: TGTGCCAGCAGTTCGACACTAGCGGGAGAAGACGAGCAGTACTTC. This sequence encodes CASSSTLAGEDEQYF.

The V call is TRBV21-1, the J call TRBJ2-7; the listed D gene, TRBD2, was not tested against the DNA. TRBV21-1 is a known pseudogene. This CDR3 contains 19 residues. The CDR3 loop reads CASSNGTSGGVVGAYEQYF. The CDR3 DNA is TGTGCCAGCAGCAATGGGACTAGCGGAGGGGTAGTTGGCGCCTACGAGCAGTACTTC.

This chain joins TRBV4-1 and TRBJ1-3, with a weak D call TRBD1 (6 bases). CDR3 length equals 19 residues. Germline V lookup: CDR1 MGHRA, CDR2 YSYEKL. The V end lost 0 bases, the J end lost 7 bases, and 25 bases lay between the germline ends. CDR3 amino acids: CASSQDLDYGQYSGNTIYF. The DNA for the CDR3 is TGCGCCAGCAGCCAAGATTTGGATTATGGACAGTACTCAGGGAACACCATATATTTT.

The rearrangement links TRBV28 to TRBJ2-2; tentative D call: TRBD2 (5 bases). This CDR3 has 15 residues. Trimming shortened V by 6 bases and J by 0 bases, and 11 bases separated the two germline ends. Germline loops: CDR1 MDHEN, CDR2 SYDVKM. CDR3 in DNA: TGTGCCAGCAGCCTGACCGGGACGAACACCGGGGAGCTGTTTTTT. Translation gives CASSLTGTNTGELFF.

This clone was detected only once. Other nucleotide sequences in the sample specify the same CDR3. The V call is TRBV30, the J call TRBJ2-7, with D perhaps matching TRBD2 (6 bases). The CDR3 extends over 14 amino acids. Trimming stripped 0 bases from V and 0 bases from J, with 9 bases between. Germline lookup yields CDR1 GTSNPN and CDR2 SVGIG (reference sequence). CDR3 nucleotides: TGTGCCTGGAGTGTTGGAGCGGGCTCCTACGAGCAGTACTTC. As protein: CAWSVGAGSYEQYF.

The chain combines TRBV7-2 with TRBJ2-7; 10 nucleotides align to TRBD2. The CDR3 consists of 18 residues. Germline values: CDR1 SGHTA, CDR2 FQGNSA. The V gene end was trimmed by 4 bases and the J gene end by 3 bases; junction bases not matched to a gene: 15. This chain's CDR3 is CASSSAVLAGEMGYEQYF. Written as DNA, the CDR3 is TGTGCCAGCAGCTCTGCGGTTCTAGCGGGAGAGATGGGCTACGAGCAGTACTTC.